One sample yielded the 22 T cell receptor beta chains listed below, sequenced in a study of glioma-infiltrating T cells. TCR alpha and beta CDR3 regions were amplified from RNA using iRepertoire nested multiplex PCR. Each CDR3 protein gets one entry after TCRdb re-called the multiplex PCR reads with MiXCR. This table holds roughly 130,000 distinct CDR3 sequences, under 25% found once. Material: glioma tissue, nonneoplastic brain tissue, or PBMCs (not recorded which). The receptors were gathered from a human donor with low-grade glioma or glioblastoma, undergoing nonglioma brain surgery, or in good health (not recorded which).

The table lists this clonotype with a few counts. The V call is TRBV25-1, the J call TRBJ2-7; 7 nucleotides agree with TRBD1. The CDR3 totals 14 residues. Trimming at V came to 2 bases and at J to 5 bases, leaving 6 bases not matched to a gene. From germline, CDR1 is MGHDK and CDR2 SYGVNS. The CDR3 region is CASSERKGGHEQYV. CDR3 nucleotide sequence: TGTGCCAGCAGTGAACGTAAAGGGGGCCACGAGCAGTACGTC.

There are a few counts of this clonotype. The J gene is TRBJ1-2, the V gene TRBV20-1, with a weak D call TRBD1 (5 bases). V was clipped by 5 bases and J by 7 bases, with 17 bases between them. Germline CDR1 is DFQATT and CDR2 is SNEGSKA (reference sequence). The CDR3 covers 13 residues. The CDR3, as DNA: TGCAGTGCTGGGGGGACCCCGGACGGTGGCTACACCTTC. This translates into CSAGGTPDGGYTF.

The J gene is TRBJ2-1, the V gene TRBV2; the D gene is possibly TRBD2 (6 bases). V dropped 7 bases and J dropped 7 bases, with 14 bases sitting between them. Germline V lookup: CDR1 SNHLY, CDR2 FYNNEI. This CDR3 is built from 13 residues. CDR3 in amino acids: CASNESAGNEQFF. CDR3 in DNA: TGTGCCAGCAATGAGTCTGCGGGAAATGAGCAGTTCTTC. The entire variable domain, with the rest obtained from reference TRBV2 and TRBJ2-1, is as follows: EPEVTQTPSHQVTQMGQEVILRCVPISNHLYFYWYRQILGQKVEFLVSFYNNEISEKSEIFDDQFSVERPDGSNFTLKIRSTKLEDSAMYFCASNESAGNEQFFGPGTRLTVL.

The rearrangement links TRBV7-3 to TRBJ1-6; 9 bases fit TRBD1. Unmatched junction bases numbered 5, after V lost 5 bases and J lost 3 bases. CDR1 is SGHTA, CDR2 FQGTGA, per germline. CDR3 size: 16 residues. Here the CDR3 reads CASSDRQGGYNSPLHF. DNA for the CDR3: TGTGCCAGCAGCGACCGACAGGGGGGCTATAATTCACCCCTCCACTTT.

This clonotype occurred a few times. V gene TRBV2 combines with J gene TRBJ1-5; 7 nucleotides align to TRBD1. The CDR3 runs to 13 residues. CDR1 is SNHLY, CDR2 FYNNEI, per germline. V shed 6 bases and J 6 bases; nucleotides not matched to a gene: 5. The CDR3, as DNA: TGTGCCAGCAGAGGGGACAGATTTCAGCCCCAGCATTTT. Protein sequence: CASRGDRFQPQHF.

This clonotype has at least ten counts. The chain recombines TRBV7-8 with TRBJ1-6; TRBD1 might be the D (5 bases). Germline V gene lookup returns CDR1 SGHVS and CDR2 FQNEAQ. The CDR3 sequence is 16 residues long. V was pared by 1 base and J by 7 bases, with 14 bases between. The CDR3 loop reads CASSLVGRVENSPLHF. The CDR3 coding sequence is TGTGCCAGCAGCTTAGTGGGCAGGGTCGAGAATTCACCCCTCCACTTT.

Only a few counts were recorded for this clonotype. The V gene is TRBV5-1, the J gene TRBJ2-1; D not certain. Trimming took 4 bases from V and 5 from J, leaving 4 bases between them. The CDR3 is 11 amino acids. Germline V gene sequence: CDR1 SGHRS, CDR2 YFSETQ. CDR3: CASSPDNEQFF. The CDR3 DNA follows: TGCGCCAGCAGCCCCGACAATGAGCAGTTCTTC. The complete variable domain, with remaining parts taken from reference TRBV5-1 and TRBJ2-1, reads KAGVTQTPRYLIKTRGQQVTLSCSPISGHRSVSWYQQTPGQGLQFLFEYFSETQRNKGNFPGRFSGRQFSNSRSEMNVSTLELGDSALYLCASSPDNEQFFGPGTRLTVL.

Comments on this clonotype: The junction and the germline gene differ at one end; a read error may be behind it. The V and J genes are TRBV29-1 and TRBJ1-1, with unresolved D. This CDR3 spans 11 amino acids. Germline V gene data show CDR1 as SQVTM and CDR2 as ANQGSEA. The CDR3: CIVWINTEAFF. The CDR3 DNA follows: TGCATCGTTTGGATAAACACTGAAGCTTTCTTT.

As to this clonotype: Germline is not matched at one junction end, which may reflect a read error. The CDR3 region is CASSLDPRDMQYF. The CDR3 coding sequence is TGTGCCAGCAGCTTGGACCCTAGGGATATGCAGTATTTT. The chain carries TRBV7-2 and TRBJ2-3; no reliable D call. The CDR3 totals 13 residues. Germline-derived CDR1 and CDR2 are SGHTA and FQGNSA.

The chain uses TRBV25-1 and TRBJ2-5, with 7 bases fitting TRBD2. With 6 bases clipped from V and 5 bases from J, the junction kept 15 bases outside the gene matches. This CDR3 is built from 16 residues. CDR1 MGHDK and CDR2 SYGVNS come from the germline V gene. In DNA, the CDR3 is TGTGCCAGCAGGGGGAGGACGGGGGGTTCGAGGGAGACCCAGTACTTC. It specifies CASRGRTGGSRETQYF.

This clonotype has more than one count but fewer than ten. The rearrangement links TRBV7-9 to TRBJ1-2; a possible D gene is TRBD1 (6 bases). V was cut by 3 bases and J by 7 bases, with 18 bases left in between. The V gene's germline CDR1 is SEHNR and CDR2 FQNEAQ (reference sequence). The CDR3 loop spans 15 amino acids. The CDR3 region has the DNA TGTGCCAGCAGCTTCGTCCCACAGGGATCGCGTGGCTACACCTTC. Residues: CASSFVPQGSRGYTF.

The chain is built from TRBV19 and TRBJ1-5, with 7 bases that match TRBD1. This CDR3 region has 14 residues. CDR1 is LNHDA and CDR2 is SQIVND in the germline V gene (reference sequence). V was pared by 7 bases and J by 4 bases, with 7 bases of the junction left unmatched. The CDR3 is CASNSRGRNQPQHF. CDR3 sequence (DNA): TGTGCCAGTAACTCAAGGGGGCGAAATCAGCCCCAGCATTTT.

This clonotype has ten or more counts. V is TRBV7-9 and J is TRBJ2-3; D perhaps matches TRBD2 (5 bases). CDR3 length: 18 amino acids. The V end lost 5 bases, the J end lost 0 bases, and 21 bases lay between the germline ends. CDR1 SEHNR and CDR2 FQNEAQ come from the germline V gene (reference sequence). For the CDR3, the DNA is TGTGCCAGCAGCCCCCGGATACTAGGAGTATCTAGCACAGATACGCAGTATTTT. Residues: CASSPRILGVSSTDTQYF. Using reference TRBV7-9 and TRBJ2-3 for the parts outside the CDR3, the full variable domain is DTGVSQNPRHKITKRGQNVTFRCDPISEHNRLYWYRQTLGQGPEFLTYFQNEAQLEKSRLLSDRFSAERPKGSFSTLEIQRTEQGDSAMYLCASSPRILGVSSTDTQYFGPGTRLTVL.

In its sample, this clonotype was seen many times. The rearrangement joins TRBV27 to TRBJ1-3, with TRBD1 as a possible D gene (5 bases). V was shortened by 3 bases and J by 0 bases, with 9 bases between the two germline ends. The CDR3 is 15 amino acids. Per germline, CDR1 MNHEY and CDR2 SMNVEV (reference sequence). This CDR3 is CASSFTGSSGNTIYF. CDR3 sequence (DNA): TGTGCCAGCAGTTTTACAGGTTCCTCTGGAAACACCATATATTTT.

The rearrangement uses TRBV6-1 and TRBJ1-2; a possible D gene is TRBD1 (5 bases). Germline-derived CDR1 and CDR2 are MNHNS and SASEGT. V dropped 8 bases and J dropped 6 bases, with 10 bases sitting between them. The CDR3 runs 11 residues. The CDR3 DNA reads TGTGCCAGCGCGACCAGGGATGGCTACACCTTC. As protein: CASATRDGYTF.

This clonotype was observed many times. The CDR3 region is CASRGLAGPGGEQYV. The CDR3 coding sequence is TGTGCCAGCAGAGGACTAGCGGGGCCAGGTGGCGAGCAGTACGTC. This sequence joins TRBV6-1 and TRBJ2-7; TRBD2 matches 12 bases. The germline CDR1 and CDR2 sequences are MNHNS and SASEGT. There are 15 residues in the CDR3. The V and J ends lost 6 bases and 6 bases, in that order; junction bases with no gene match: 9.

This clonotype showed up many times. The V and J genes are TRBV19 and TRBJ1-1; TRBD1 aligns across 9 bases. The CDR3 runs 15 residues. CDR1 and CDR2 from the germline V gene are LNHDA and SQIVND (reference sequence). V was clipped by 5 bases and J by 5 bases; unmatched bases: 9. Here the CDR3 reads CASSPIQGARTEAFF. DNA for the CDR3: TGTGCCAGTAGTCCCATACAGGGGGCGCGGACTGAAGCTTTCTTT.

On this clonotype itself: Since the CDR3 does not end with the conserved phenylalanine or tryptophan, this likely comes from a read error. J is TRBJ2-5 and V is TRBV7-9; 7 nucleotides line up with TRBD1. The CDR3 has 14 residues. Germline V gene sequence: CDR1 SEHNR, CDR2 FQNEAQ (reference sequence). V trimming: 5 bases; J trimming: 5 bases; junction bases outside the gene matches: 8. The CDR3: CASSPVGQHETQYS. CDR3 DNA sequence: TGTGCCAGCAGCCCAGTGGGACAGCATGAGACCCAGTACTCC.

As to this clonotype: A junction boundary mismatches the germline segment, possibly from a read error. The chain joins TRBV14 to TRBJ2-5; D not certain. This CDR3 is 12 amino acids long. Germline loops: CDR1 SGHDN, CDR2 FVKESK. CDR3 DNA: TGTGCGACGGGCGAGAACCAAGAGGCCCAGTACTTC. Amino acid sequence: CATGENQEAQYF. The whole variable domain, filled in from reference TRBV14 and TRBJ2-5, reads EAGVTQFPSHSVIEKGQTVTLRCDPISGHDNLYWYRRVMGKEIKFLLHFVKESKQDESGMPNNRFLAERTGGTYSTLKVQPAELEDSGVYFCATGENQEAQYFGPGTRLLVL.

A few counts support this clonotype. This may arise from a read error, as a much more abundant clone is one base away. The chain recombines TRBV25-1 with TRBJ1-1; no clear D. The V end lost 2 bases, the J end lost 1 base, and 5 bases lay between the germline ends. Germline assignment: CDR1 MGHDK and CDR2 SYGVNS. The CDR3 is 13 residues long. CDR3 loop: CASSEGENTEAFF. Written as DNA, the CDR3 is TGTGCCAGCAGTGAAGGGGAGAACACTGAAGCTTTCTTT. Full variable domain (outside the CDR3, taken from reference TRBV25-1 and TRBJ1-1): EADIYQTPRYLVIGTGKKITLECSQTMGHDKMYWYQQDPGMELHLIHYSYGVNSTEKGDLSSESTVSRIRTEHFPLTLESARPSHTSQYLCASSEGENTEAFFGQGTRLTVV.

Worth noting for this clonotype: A much larger clone lies one base from this, so it may be a read error. The V gene is TRBV27, the J gene TRBJ1-5; perhaps TRBD1 as D (5 bases). The germline CDR1 and CDR2 sequences are MNHEY and SMNVEV (reference sequence). The CDR3 is made up of 14 amino acids. V gave up 11 bases and J gave up 1 base, with 15 bases separating them. CDR3 in DNA: TGTGCCGGCACCCTGAGGGGAAGCAATCAGCCCCAGCATTTT. Protein: CAGTLRGSNQPQHF.

This chain links TRBV6-6 with TRBJ2-1, with a possible D match to TRBD2 (5 bases). Trimming stripped 6 bases from V and 5 bases from J, with 14 bases between. Germline CDR1 reads MNHNY; CDR2 reads SVGAGI (reference sequence). This CDR3 region has 14 residues. CDR3 bases: TGTGCCAGCAGCGGACGGACTCTTAACAATGAGCAGTTCTTC. Protein: CASSGRTLNNEQFF.